Following are 21 T cell receptor beta chains from one sample sequenced in a study of metastatic and nonmetastatic thyroid tumors. TCRdb reanalyzed the PCR reads via MiXCR. The table has about 5,000 clones, around 30% seen once. No patient received treatment before thyroid surgery. Input material: adjacent normal tissue. All receptors come from a female donor with papillary thyroid cancer or a benign thyroid nodule (not recorded which). Some clones in this sample may be carry-over from other donors' samples.

This clone is medium-sized within its sample. This rearrangement joins TRBV6-5 to TRBJ2-1; the match to TRBD2 covers 7 bases. In germline, CDR1 is MNHEY, CDR2 SVGAGI. This CDR3 comprises 14 residues. Trimming took 2 bases from V and 14 from J; bases not matched to a gene: 12. The CDR3 coding sequence is TGTGCCAGCAGTTACGCTGCAGGTGTGGGGGGGGAGTTCTTC. It codes for CASSYAAGVGGEFF.

This chain connects TRBV27 to TRBJ1-1; no definite D call. Germline V gene sequence: CDR1 MNHEY, CDR2 SMNVEV (reference sequence). This CDR3 is 13 amino acids long. The CDR3 spells CTSSLTDDTEAFF. For the CDR3, the DNA is TGTACAAGCAGTTTGACTGATGACACTGAAGCTTTCTTT.

In this sample, this clone is medium-sized (0.01 to 0.1%). The same CDR3 arises from other DNA sequences in this sample as well. The V gene is TRBV28, the J gene TRBJ2-1; D is undetermined. The germline gives CDR1 MDHEN, CDR2 SYDVKM. V dropped 5 bases and J dropped 15 bases, with 20 bases sitting between them. The CDR3 is made up of 13 amino acids. The CDR3 coding sequence is TGTGCCAGCAGTCCATCGACGGATCTCAACCGGTTCTTC. It yields the protein CASSPSTDLNRFF. Supplemented by reference TRBV28 and TRBJ2-1, the full variable domain reads DVKVTQSSRYLVKRTGEKVFLECVQDMDHENMFWYRQDPGLGLRLIYFSYDVKMKEKGDIPEGYSVSREKKERFSLILESASTNQTSMYLCASSPSTDLNRFFGPGTRLTVL.

The rearrangement links TRBV2 to TRBJ1-5, with D possibly being TRBD1 (5 bases). The V end was cut by 3 bases, the J end by 10 bases, with 19 bases between. This CDR3 spans 15 amino acids. Germline V gives CDR1 SNHLY, CDR2 FYNNEI. For the CDR3, the DNA is TGTGCCAGCAGTGAGTATCAGGGCGCAAATATACCCCAGCATTTT. It translates to CASSEYQGANIPQHF.

CDR3 region: CASRLGNLHEQFF. The CDR3 DNA reads TGTGCCAGCAGGCTAGGTAACCTCCATGAGCAGTTCTTC. V and J are TRBV12-3 or TRBV12-4 and TRBJ2-1, with D unresolved. V lost 6 bases, J lost 8 bases, and 14 bases lay in between. The CDR3 spans 13 residues.

By share of the sample, this clone is medium-sized (0.01 to 0.1%). This chain connects TRBV7-2 to TRBJ1-2; TRBD1 aligns across 10 bases. Germline V gene sequence: CDR1 SGHTA, CDR2 FQGNSA. V shed 3 bases, J shed 5 bases, and the junction held 6 bases outside the gene matches. This CDR3 is 15 amino acids long. Here the CDR3 reads CASSFRDRGGYGYTF. CDR3 sequence (DNA): TGTGCCAGCAGCTTTAGGGACAGGGGAGGTTATGGCTACACCTTC.

This clone was found a few times. This chain uses TRBV28 with TRBJ1-5, with D tentatively TRBD1 (5 bases). Per the germline V gene, CDR1 is MDHEN and CDR2 is SYDVKM. V lost 4 bases and J lost 4, with 11 bases in between. The CDR3 is made up of 14 amino acids. CDR3 sequence (DNA): TGTGCCAGCAGTTCACATTGGGGGAATCAGCCCCAGCATTTT. This sequence encodes CASSSHWGNQPQHF.

Of note for this clone: The missing conserved phenylalanine or tryptophan at the end of this CDR3 makes a read error likely. The limits of the CDR3 on the DNA are not certain, so only TCRdb's listed CDR3 is given. The rearrangement joins TRBV27 to TRBJ2-7; the table's TRBD2 call for D was not verified on the DNA. The CDR3 extends over 14 residues, inclusive of both ends. CDR1 is MNHEY and CDR2 is SMNVEV in the germline V gene (reference sequence). The CDR3 here is CSSSWAGRVYEQDL.

V is TRBV20-1 and J is TRBJ2-1, with TRBD2 matching over 12 bases. Germline lookup yields CDR1 DFQATT and CDR2 SNEGSKA (reference sequence). The ends lost 5 bases at V and 7 bases at J; junction bases unmatched: 9. This CDR3 region has 15 residues. The CDR3 sequence is CSAPSTSGSLNEQFF. CDR3 DNA sequence: TGCAGTGCTCCTTCGACTAGCGGGAGTTTAAATGAGCAGTTCTTC.

This clone was seen a few times. The gene calls are TRBV6-1 and TRBJ2-7, with 7 bases identical to TRBD2. The CDR3 extends over 14 amino acids. Germline trimming cut 5 bases from V and 4 bases from J; bases unmatched to any gene: 8. CDR1 is MNHNS, CDR2 SASEGT, per germline. CDR3 residues: CASSPTGGSYEQYF. DNA of the CDR3: TGTGCCAGCAGTCCCACCGGCGGGAGTTACGAGCAGTACTTC.

Sample share makes this clone large. This chain joins TRBV6-5 and TRBJ2-1; D possibly uses TRBD1 or TRBD2 (5 bases each). V lost 3 bases and J 6 bases, leaving 15 bases between the germline ends. This CDR3 region has 15 residues. The germline gives CDR1 MNHEY, CDR2 SVGAGI. CDR3 DNA sequence: TGTGCCAGCAGTTATCGGGACCTAACTCGCAATGAGCAGTTCTTC. Protein product: CASSYRDLTRNEQFF.

The chain joins TRBV11-2 to TRBJ2-7; 8 bases match TRBD2. The CDR3 is made up of 13 amino acids. With 8 bases clipped from V and 3 bases from J, the junction kept 6 bases outside the gene matches. Germline V CDR1 and CDR2: SGHAT, FQNNGV. CDR3 bases: TGTGCCAGCGGGGATAGCGGGGTCTACGAGCAGTACTTC. The encoded protein is CASGDSGVYEQYF.

This chain connects TRBV30 to TRBJ1-4; no firm D call. V lost 0 bases, J lost 7 bases, and 15 bases lay in between. In germline, CDR1 is GTSNPN, CDR2 SVGIG (reference sequence). The CDR3 spans 15 residues. The DNA for the CDR3 is TGTGCCTGGAGTGTACAAAGGGTCCTAGGTGAAAAACTGTTTTTT. Translated, it gives CAWSVQRVLGEKLFF.

This clone occurred a few times. The chain employs TRBV24-1 and TRBJ2-3, with 8 bases that match TRBD2. V shed 4 bases and J 2 bases; nucleotides not matched to a gene: 4. The CDR3 has 15 residues. Germline assignment: CDR1 KGHDR and CDR2 SFDVKD. The CDR3 DNA reads TGTGCCACCAGTGAGGGCGGGGGGACCACAGATACGCAGTATTTT. As protein: CATSEGGGTTDTQYF.

Within the sample, this clone is large. The genes are TRBV19 and TRBJ1-5, with D hard to call. The CDR3 contains 13 residues. V gave up 10 bases and J gave up 2 bases, with 12 bases separating them. Germline V gene lookup returns CDR1 LNHDA and CDR2 SQIVND (reference sequence). CDR3 in DNA: TGTGCCACTAAGAGGGTGGGCAATCAGCCCCAGCATTTT. It translates to CATKRVGNQPQHF. The full variable domain, rest sourced from reference TRBV19 and TRBJ1-5, is DGGITQSPKYLFRKEGQNVTLSCEQNLNHDAMYWYRQDPGQGLRLIYYSQIVNDFQKGDIAEGYSVSREKKESFPLTVTSAQKNPTAFYLCATKRVGNQPQHFGDGTRLSIL.

A word on this clone: Sequence at one end of the junction differs from germline and may be a read error. The V gene is TRBV11-2, the J gene TRBJ2-1; D gene ambiguous. CDR3 length: 16 residues. CDR1 is SGHAT, CDR2 FQNNGV, per germline. CDR3 region: CASSPREGVHYNEKFF. CDR3 in DNA: TGTGCCAGCAGCCCGAGAGAAGGCGTCCATTACAATGAGAAGTTCTTC.

This clone was seen once. V is TRBV5-8 and J is TRBJ2-1; D may be TRBD2 (6 bases). CDR1 and CDR2 from the germline V gene are SGHTS and YDEGEE. The CDR3 is 14 amino acids. The ends were cut back, 7 bases at V and 3 bases at J, with 14 bases in the middle. This chain's CDR3 is CASSTGGFYNEQFF. CDR3 nucleotide sequence: TGTGCCAGCTCCACTGGGGGGTTCTACAATGAGCAGTTCTTC.

This chain connects TRBV20-1 to TRBJ1-2, with D possibly matching TRBD1 (6 bases). Trimming cost V 1 base and J 1 base, with 13 bases left between them. There are 15 residues in the CDR3. From germline, CDR1 is DFQATT and CDR2 SNEGSKA (reference sequence). The CDR3 region has the DNA TGCAGTGCTAGAGCCGGAGACAGGATTAACTATGGCTACACCTTC. Residues: CSARAGDRINYGYTF.

To note about this clone: One junction end disagrees with the germline gene, perhaps due to a read error. Written as DNA, the CDR3 is TGCGCCAGCATCTTGGCGGGAGGAGAGGCCAATGAGCAGTTCTTC. Encoded protein: CASILAGGEANEQFF. This chain connects TRBV5-1 to TRBJ2-1; TRBD2 agrees at 8 bases. Germline-derived CDR1 and CDR2 are SGHRS and YFSETQ. CDR3 length: 15 residues.

Within the sample, this clone is medium-sized. The genes are TRBV12-3 or TRBV12-4 and TRBJ2-7, with 7 bases aligning to TRBD1. The CDR3 loop spans 15 amino acids. Losses at the gene ends were 4 bases for V and 1 base for J; bases not matched to a gene: 7. DNA of the CDR3: TGTGCCAGCAGTTCACCTAACAGGGGTTCCTACGAGCAGTACTTC. As protein: CASSSPNRGSYEQYF.

The chain uses TRBV9 and TRBJ2-7; 7 bases line up with TRBD1. V gave up 0 bases and J gave up 5 bases; unmatched junction bases: 5. The CDR3 length is 14 residues. Germline assignment: CDR1 SGDLS and CDR2 YYNGEE. CDR3 nucleotide sequence: TGTGCCAGCAGCGTAGATGGGGACAGCCACGAGCAGTACTTC. Its translation: CASSVDGDSHEQYF.